This entry lists 8 T cell receptor beta chains sequenced from one sample in a study of T cells in Graves' hyperthyroidism and ophthalmopathy. Amplification targeted TCR beta CDR3 regions from RNA transcripts. The TCR CDR3 was amplified in a first-round RT-PCR using the HTBI primer set. TCRdb passed the multiplex PCR reads through MiXCR, listing each CDR3 protein once. The sample shows hundreds of thousands of distinct CDR3 sequences, roughly 15% of them seen only once. Sequenced material: blood. The receptors were gathered from a woman between 40 and 55 years old with Graves' ophthalmopathy.

The V gene is TRBV5-1, the J gene TRBJ1-5, with 8 bases fitting TRBD1. Germline loops: CDR1 SGHRS, CDR2 YFSETQ. The CDR3 runs to 16 residues. Trimming took 4 bases from V and 4 from J; bases not matched to a gene: 10. CDR3 sequence (DNA): TGCGCCAGCAGCCCAGGACAGGGCGGTACGAATCAGCCCCAGCATTTT. It is translated as CASSPGQGGTNQPQHF.

CDR3 in amino acids: CASSYSPTGPYEQYF. The CDR3 DNA reads TGTGCCAGCAGTTACTCACCGACAGGGCCCTACGAGCAGTACTTC. This chain uses TRBV6-5 with TRBJ2-7; 7 nucleotides line up with TRBD1. The J segment lost 2 bases and the V segment lost 0 bases, leaving 4 bases of the junction unmatched. Germline CDR1 is MNHEY and CDR2 is SVGAGI. This CDR3 is built from 15 residues.

In this sample, this clonotype turned up many times. The chain uses TRBV7-2 and TRBJ2-7; D is possibly TRBD1 (5 bases). Germline V gene sequence: CDR1 SGHTA, CDR2 FQGNSA. The ends were cut back, 5 bases at V and 6 bases at J, with 17 bases in the middle. The CDR3 sequence is 14 residues long. CDR3 loop: CASSLSQGAIEQYF. The CDR3 DNA follows: TGTGCCAGCAGCCTTAGCCAGGGTGCAATCGAGCAGTACTTC.

A single count supports this clonotype. V is TRBV30 and J is TRBJ2-5, with D perhaps TRBD2 (5 bases). With 4 bases removed from V and 2 bases from J, the gap between germline ends came to 11 bases. Germline V gives CDR1 GTSNPN, CDR2 SVGIG (reference sequence). The CDR3 has 13 amino acids. CDR3 loop: CAWTPGGQETQYF. CDR3 nucleotides: TGTGCCTGGACCCCCGGAGGACAAGAGACCCAGTACTTC.

This clonotype was detected ten times or more. J is TRBJ1-5 and V is TRBV12-3 or TRBV12-4; D uncertain. This CDR3 contains 14 residues. Trimming shortened V by 5 bases and J by 3 bases, and 11 bases separated the two germline ends. The CDR3 nucleotides are TGTGCCAGCAGTCCCAGCCGACTCAATCAGCCCCAGCATTTT. It yields the protein CASSPSRLNQPQHF.

The gene calls are TRBV6-2 or TRBV6-3 and TRBJ1-1; no definite D call. With 2 bases removed from V and 0 bases from J, the gap between germline ends came to 13 bases. This CDR3 comprises 16 residues. Germline CDR1 reads MNHEY; CDR2 reads SVGEGT. The CDR3 reads CASSYGRNYMNTEAFF. CDR3 in DNA: TGTGCCAGCAGTTACGGCCGGAATTACATGAACACTGAAGCTTTCTTT.

This clonotype was seen only a few times. The genes are TRBV7-8 and TRBJ1-3; D might be TRBD1 (5 bases). Per germline, CDR1 SGHVS and CDR2 FQNEAQ. Trimming stripped 0 bases from V and 1 base from J, with 10 bases between. The CDR3 has 16 residues. DNA for the CDR3: TGTGCCAGCAGCTTAGCGTGGGGGGGATCTGGAAACACCATATATTTT. Translation: CASSLAWGGSGNTIYF.

This clonotype was counted ten times or more. The rearrangement joins TRBV27 to TRBJ2-4; no definite D call. The V gene's germline CDR1 is MNHEY and CDR2 SMNVEV (reference sequence). The CDR3 consists of 14 residues. Trimming took 0 bases from V and 7 from J, leaving 10 bases between them. This chain's CDR3 is CASSLSPRGNIQYF. DNA for the CDR3: TGTGCCAGCAGTTTATCTCCCCGTGGGAACATTCAGTACTTC.